These T cell receptor beta chains were read from a single sample in a study of blood T cell repertoires in COVID-19. Here immunoSEQ multiplex PCR was the method, and the copy in TCRdb shows in-frame clones only, minus some. The sample carries over 250,000 clones, around 92% recorded once. The sample consisted of peripheral blood. The receptors come from a person between 18 and 30 years old with COVID-19, enrolled during active disease. CDR3s include the opening cysteine and the closing phenylalanine or tryptophan. A D gene is named only where the DNA matches it firmly. Some rows have no size entry. The others give once, few or many, or a class for an expanded clone.

j_call clone_size d_call v_call cdr3_aa cdr3_nt
TRBJ1-6 - - TRBV27 CASSVPGQGLHF TGTGCCAGCAGTGTCCCGGGACAAGGGCTCCACTTT
TRBJ2-3 - - TRBV13 CASSSGTGVAGAFGSDTQYF TGTGCCAGCAGCTCCGGGACAGGAGTAGCGGGAGCGTTTGGCTCCGATACGCAGTATTTT
TRBJ2-3 - - TRBV28 CASRLSGYTDTQYF TGTGCCAGCAGGCTAAGCGGGTACACAGATACGCAGTATTTT
TRBJ2-2 - TRBD1 TRBV29-1 CSVVDRAPYTGELFF TGCAGCGTTGTGGACAGGGCACCGTACACCGGGGAGCTGTTTTTT
TRBJ1-1 - - TRBV5-1 CASSLPRDMNTEAFF TGCGCCAGCAGCTTGCCCCGGGACATGAACACTGAAGCTTTCTTT
TRBJ1-2 - - TRBV12-3/TRBV12-4 CATGIRGSSGYTF TGTGCCACCGGGATCCGAGGAAGTAGTGGCTACACCTTC
TRBJ2-1 - TRBD1 TRBV4-2 CASSQEVTDRGYNEQFF TGTGCCAGCAGCCAAGAAGTCACGGACAGGGGATACAATGAGCAGTTCTTC
TRBJ2-7 - - TRBV28 CASSFAPRREPYEQYF TGTGCCAGCAGTTTTGCCCCACGGCGGGAACCCTACGAGCAGTACTTC
TRBJ1-3 once - TRBV7-9 CASSYSGNTIYF TGTGCCAGCAGCTACAGCGGAAACACCATATATTTT
TRBJ2-5 - - TRBV19 CASSTTIGGTQYF TGTGCCAGTAGTACGACGATCGGGGGGACCCAGTACTTC
TRBJ1-2 - - TRBV2 CASSDREAYGYTF TGTGCCAGCAGTGACAGGGAAGCCTATGGCTACACCTTC
TRBJ1-5 - - TRBV7-2 CASSLSSVERQPQHF TGTGCCAGCAGCTTGTCCAGTGTGGAGCGGCAGCCCCAGCATTTT
TRBJ2-1 - TRBD2 TRBV14 CASSRLGTSIVNEQFF TGTGCCAGCAGCCGCTTAGGGACTAGTATTGTTAATGAGCAGTTCTTC
TRBJ1-2 - TRBD1 TRBV24-1 CATSVGTGGVYGYTF TGTGCCACCAGTGTCGGGACAGGGGGTGTCTATGGCTACACCTTC
TRBJ2-7 once TRBD1 TRBV5-6 CASTWGQLSSYEQYF TGTGCCAGCACCTGGGGACAGTTAAGCTCCTACGAGCAGTACTTC
TRBJ1-1 - TRBD1 TRBV27 CASSLSTGAVEAFF TGTGCCAGCAGTTTATCGACAGGGGCGGTTGAAGCTTTCTTT
TRBJ2-7 - - TRBV27 CASSFSKTDMSSYEQYF TGTGCCAGCAGTTTTTCAAAAACAGATATGAGCTCCTACGAGCAGTACTTC
TRBJ2-7 many - TRBV20-1 CSARENREQYF TGCAGTGCTAGAGAAAACAGGGAGCAGTACTTC